This T cell receptor (beta chain) was observed in a study of blood T cell repertoires in COVID-19. Study summary: From the United States, Italy and Spain came samples of acute and convalescent COVID-19. Sample material is recorded as cDNA or gDNA derived from T cells, B-cell-depleted T cells, or PBMCs.

Per the original data handling: Using reference gene primer amplification, nucleated cell counts were estimated. Generated by immunoSEQ multiplex PCR, the TCRdb table keeps only in-frame clones and is missing some. Clone size and V and J calls were adopted from that table, with D and trimming inferred from the DNA. This sample has about 240,000 clones, with roughly 83% found just once. Trimming pared 4 bases from V and 14 bases from J, leaving 21 bases between. This CDR3 has 14 amino acids. In germline, CDR1 is MNHEY, CDR2 SMNVEV (reference sequence). Sequencing input: peripheral blood. The J gene is TRBJ2-1, the V gene TRBV27, with D possibly being TRBD2 (6 bases). This receptor was obtained from a woman older than 75 with acute or convalescent COVID-19. The CDR3 region has the DNA TGTGCCAGCAGTTCCCGACTAGAGGTTGGTCGGAAGTTCTTC. Translating gives CASSSRLEVGRKFF.